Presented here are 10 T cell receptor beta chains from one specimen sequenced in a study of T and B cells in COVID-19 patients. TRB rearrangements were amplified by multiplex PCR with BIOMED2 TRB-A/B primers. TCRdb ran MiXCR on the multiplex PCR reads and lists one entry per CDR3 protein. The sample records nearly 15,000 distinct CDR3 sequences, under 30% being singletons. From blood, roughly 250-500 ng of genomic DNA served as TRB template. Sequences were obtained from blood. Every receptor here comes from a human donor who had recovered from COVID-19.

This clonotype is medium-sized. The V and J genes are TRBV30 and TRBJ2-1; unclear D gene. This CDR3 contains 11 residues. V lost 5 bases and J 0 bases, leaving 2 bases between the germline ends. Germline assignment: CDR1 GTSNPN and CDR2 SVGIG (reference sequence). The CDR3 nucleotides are TGTGCCTGGGACTCCTACAATGAGCAGTTCTTC. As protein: CAWDSYNEQFF.

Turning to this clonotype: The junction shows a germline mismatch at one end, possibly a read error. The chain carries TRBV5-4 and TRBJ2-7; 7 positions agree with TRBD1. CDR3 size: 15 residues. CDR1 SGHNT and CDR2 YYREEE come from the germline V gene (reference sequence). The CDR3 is CASTPLLTGPYEQYF. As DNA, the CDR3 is TGCGCCAGCACCCCTCTCTTGACAGGGCCCTACGAGCAGTACTTC.

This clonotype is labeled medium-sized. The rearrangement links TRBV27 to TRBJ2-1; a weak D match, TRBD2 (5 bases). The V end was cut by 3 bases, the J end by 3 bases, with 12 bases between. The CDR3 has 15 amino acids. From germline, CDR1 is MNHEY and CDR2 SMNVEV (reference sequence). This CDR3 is CASSFDSVVYNEQFF. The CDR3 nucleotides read TGTGCCAGCAGTTTCGATAGCGTGGTCTACAATGAGCAGTTCTTC.

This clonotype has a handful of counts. The CDR3 here is CASSPWAVNYGYTF. The CDR3 region has the DNA TGTGCCAGCAGCCCTTGGGCTGTAAACTATGGCTACACCTTC. The chain uses TRBV5-4 and TRBJ1-2; D ambiguous. V gave up 4 bases and J gave up 2 bases, with 12 bases separating them. Germline lookup yields CDR1 SGHNT and CDR2 YYREEE (reference sequence). This CDR3 is 14 amino acids long.

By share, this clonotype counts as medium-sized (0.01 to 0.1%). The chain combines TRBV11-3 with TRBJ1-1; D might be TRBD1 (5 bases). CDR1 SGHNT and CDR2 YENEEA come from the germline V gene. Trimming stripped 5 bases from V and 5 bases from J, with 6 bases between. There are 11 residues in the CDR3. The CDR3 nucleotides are TGTGCCAGCAGCCGGACAACTGAAGCTTTCTTT. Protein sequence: CASSRTTEAFF.

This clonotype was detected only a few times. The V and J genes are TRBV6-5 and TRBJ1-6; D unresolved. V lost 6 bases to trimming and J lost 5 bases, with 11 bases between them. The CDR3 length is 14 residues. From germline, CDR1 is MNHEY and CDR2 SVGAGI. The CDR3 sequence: CASRKQGNNSPLHF. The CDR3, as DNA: TGTGCCAGCAGGAAACAAGGGAATAATTCACCCCTCCACTTT.

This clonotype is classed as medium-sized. Here the CDR3 DNA reads TGTGCCAGCAGCTGGGACAGGGAAGAGACCCAGTACTTC. Translating it yields CASSWDREETQYF. The chain combines TRBV5-6 with TRBJ2-5; 9 bases match TRBD1. The CDR3 spans 13 residues. Germline V gene lookup returns CDR1 SGHDT and CDR2 YYEEEE. After removal of 3 bases from V and 3 bases from J, the junction contained 0 bases not matched to a gene.

The DNA of the CDR3 is TGTGCCAGTAGCCTAAACAGGGGCCTCTTAGAAAAACTGTTTTTT. Protein sequence: CASSLNRGLLEKLFF. This chain joins TRBV19 and TRBJ1-4; 7 bases fit TRBD1. Germline-derived CDR1 and CDR2 are LNHDA and SQIVND (reference sequence). The CDR3 length is 15 residues. J lost 8 bases, V lost 6 bases, and 12 bases had no gene match.

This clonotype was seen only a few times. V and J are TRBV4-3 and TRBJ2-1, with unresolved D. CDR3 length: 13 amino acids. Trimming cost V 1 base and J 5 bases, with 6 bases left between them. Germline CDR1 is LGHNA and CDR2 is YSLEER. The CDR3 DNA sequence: TGCGCCAGCAGCCAAGGTCCTAACAATGAGCAGTTCTTC. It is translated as CASSQGPNNEQFF.

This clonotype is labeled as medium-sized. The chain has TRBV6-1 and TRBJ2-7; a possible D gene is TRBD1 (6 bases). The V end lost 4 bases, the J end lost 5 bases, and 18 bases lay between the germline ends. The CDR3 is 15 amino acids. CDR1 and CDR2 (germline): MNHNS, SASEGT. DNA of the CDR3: TGTGCCAGCAGTGTCCGGGACATCTTTCGGCACGAGCAGTACTTC. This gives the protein CASSVRDIFRHEQYF.